Sequencing of this TCR beta chain was carried out in a study of blood T cell repertoires in COVID-19. Study overall: Sources were T cells, B-cell-depleted T cells, or PBMCs; the material itself was cDNA or gDNA.

Donors of Cohort 3 who recovered were those that had two negative PCRs, clearance, or symptom resolution. The CDR3 contains 15 residues. The germline V gene encodes CDR1 SGHTA and CDR2 FQGNSA. The V gene lost 2 bases and the J gene lost 4 bases, with 14 bases spanning the gap. Sequenced by immunoSEQ multiplex PCR; TCRdb stores in-frame clones only, minus some. The data show around 290,000 clones, around 86% seen once. The source material was PBMCs or T cells enriched from blood (not recorded which). This receptor was taken from a woman aged 35 to 49 who had recovered from COVID-19. The chain is built from TRBV7-2 and TRBJ2-5, with a possible D match to TRBD2 (5 bases). CDR3 residues: CASSLNQRGSETQYF. The DNA for the CDR3 is TGTGCCAGCAGCTTAAATCAAAGAGGGTCAGAGACCCAGTACTTC.